This TCR beta chain was recorded in a study of beta chain features in type 1 diabetes (dated by TCRdb to 2016 to 2018). A note on the overall study: Mean age, gender distribution, total cell number and subset yield did not differ between patients and healthy donors. Across all samples, almost 110 million sorted cells were examined, and cell number per subset correlated strongly with RNA yield. The study compared the TCRB repertoires of sorted circulating CD4+ T cell subsets in recently diagnosed type 1 diabetes patients with those in matched healthy donors. Regulatory and stem cell-like memory subsets were isolated from only 8 patients and about eight healthy donors, whereas naive and central memory subsets came from all 28 donors. What the work shows at the level of the full study, not this receptor alone: At VDJ recombination sites, type 1 diabetes patients had fewer insertions and more deleted nucleotides, which implies abnormalities in thymic rearrangement. Because the HLA sub-analyses included only small numbers of individuals, any influence of HLA type on TCRB rearrangement was left unresolved. Naive, central memory and regulatory TCRB repertoires appeared to be more alike among patients than among healthy donors. In all four CD4+ subsets, TCRB CDR3 length was moderately but significantly shorter in type 1 diabetes patients. Because cDNA rather than genomic DNA was sequenced, highly expressing activated cells could have been over-represented, although no difference in activation and CD3 levels was found between groups. PCR may preferentially amplify shorter templates, but because patient and control samples were amplified and corrected together, any resulting skew would affect both groups equally.

The High Capacity cDNA Reverse Transcription Kit was used to reverse transcribe all of the isolated RNA, meaning that expressed TCRB transcripts were what got sequenced. Deep immunoSEQ sequencing was applied to naive, central memory and regulatory T cell samples, giving an average of roughly 3.6 million total reads per sample. After sorted cells were lysed in RLT buffer, RNA was extracted with DNase-treated RNeasy Micro or Mini kits, with the choice depending on cell number. Each cell subset was processed separately to prevent cross-contamination, with patient and healthy donor samples processed together. Using the immunoSEQ multiplex PCR, TCRB sequences were amplified from cDNA into 87-bp fragments spanning the CDR3 region. Sequencing of the amplicons was done on the Illumina HiSeq platform. Concerning the study's data processing: PCR bias was corrected computationally using synthetic template baselines, and reads within Hamming distance 2 were collapsed, with unmergeable singletons discarded. Reads were aligned against IMGT so that V, D and J genes, CDR3 length and insertions or deletions at six rearrangement sites could be assigned. Clonotype counts were normalized to sorted cell number within each subset before computing true diversity and Gini coefficients with the tcR R package. Repertoire sharing was quantified using the overlap coefficient calculated on TCRB nucleotide sequences. Out-of-frame TCRB sequences from naive cells were analyzed to stand in for the pre-selection repertoire. Held by TCRdb, this immuneACCESS table contains in-frame sequences only and omits some clones. Under half of the omission traces to an unresolved V gene where checked; the cause of the rest is unknown. V and J calls and clone size are given by that table; D and trimming were obtained from the DNA. The sample table shows around 400,000 clones, and about 15% are seen once. The ten biggest clones cover 0.019% of the sample.

In the case of this clone: Its antigen has not been determined. The record has no base qualities; no much larger clone is one base away.

Each donor gave one peripheral blood draw, averaging roughly 120 mL, which was collected into heparinised tubes. A BD FACSAria II was used to sort naive, central memory, regulatory and stem cell-like memory CD4+ T cells with a panel that included CD45RO, CCR7, CD25, CD127, CD95 and CD27. A purity above 98% was achieved for all sorted populations. Right away, PBMCs were isolated by Lymphoprep density gradient centrifugation and were stained directly, with no culture step. So that batch effects would be minimized, each experiment stained and sorted samples in pairs, pairing one healthy donor with one patient. The TCR sequence derives from a woman younger than 35 in good health. Source material: naive CD4+ T cells from blood. Per the publication, the cell subset or site label means: true naive CD4+ T cells.

This receptor has the CDR3 CASSVDPLAANEKLFF. The bases read TGTGCCAGCAGCGTAGATCCCCTGGCAGCTAATGAAAAACTGTTTTTT. The rearrangement joined TRBV9 to TRBJ1-4; the D gene is not confidently resolved. There are 16 amino acids in the CDR3, from cysteine to phenylalanine inclusive. The CDR3 DNA has 48 bases and is translated from base 1. V lost 0 bases and J lost 3 bases; the stretch between them is 12 bases long. CDR1 SGDLS and CDR2 YYNGEE are derived from the germline V gene.